The next 15 T cell receptor beta chains were all read from a single sample in a study of blood T cell repertoires in COVID-19. Sequencing used immunoSEQ multiplex PCR; TCRdb keeps in-frame clones, though not all of them. The sample has approximately 350,000 clones, 89% seen once. The material sequenced was peripheral blood. The receptors shown here come from a man in his forties with acute or convalescent COVID-19.

The V and J genes are TRBV7-9 and TRBJ2-3; the match to TRBD1 covers 8 bases. V was clipped by 1 base and J by 3 bases; unmatched bases: 3. Germline V gives CDR1 SEHNR, CDR2 FQNEAQ (reference sequence). This CDR3 has 15 residues. The CDR3 coding sequence is TGTGCCAGCAGCTTAGTACAGGGGGTTACAGATACGCAGTATTTT. It encodes CASSLVQGVTDTQYF.

V usage is TRBV7-9 and J usage is TRBJ2-1, with D uncertain. The CDR3 contains 13 residues. Germline CDR1 SEHNR, CDR2 FQNEAQ (reference sequence). The V and J ends lost 5 bases and 9 bases respectively, with 14 bases between them. The CDR3 sequence: CASSPSSWSEQFF. The CDR3 DNA is TGTGCCAGCAGCCCTTCCTCCTGGAGTGAGCAGTTCTTC. Full variable domain (missing parts from reference TRBV7-9 and TRBJ2-1): DTGVSQNPRHKITKRGQNVTFRCDPISEHNRLYWYRQTLGQGPEFLTYFQNEAQLEKSRLLSDRFSAERPKGSFSTLEIQRTEQGDSAMYLCASSPSSWSEQFFGPGTRLTVL.

The chain combines TRBV27 with TRBJ2-7; TRBD2 matches 10 bases. With V trimmed by 5 bases and J by 4 bases, 5 bases remained unmatched. Germline V gene sequence: CDR1 MNHEY, CDR2 SMNVEV (reference sequence). The CDR3 totals 14 residues. Here the CDR3 reads CASSASGRSYEQYF. In DNA form, the CDR3 reads TGTGCCAGCAGTGCTAGCGGGAGATCTTACGAGCAGTACTTC.

The CDR3 nucleotides are TGTGCCAGCAGCTCTAGCGGGGCGAACACCGGGGAGCTGTTTTTT. This encodes CASSSSGANTGELFF. The chain uses TRBV7-6 and TRBJ2-2; TRBD2 matches 9 bases. V trimming: 4 bases; J trimming: 0 bases; junction bases outside the gene matches: 0. Germline-derived CDR1 and CDR2 are SGHVS and FNYEAQ. This CDR3 is built from 15 residues.

The chain has TRBV28 and TRBJ2-4; 7 bases map to TRBD1. V trimming: 4 bases; J trimming: 6 bases; junction bases outside the gene matches: 12. The length of the CDR3 is 16 residues. Germline CDR1 reads MDHEN; CDR2 reads SYDVKM. CDR3 protein: CASSSRDGGQLNIQYF. The CDR3 region has the DNA TGTGCCAGCAGTTCCCGGGATGGGGGACAGTTAAACATTCAGTACTTC.

The rearrangement joins TRBV2 to TRBJ1-2, with TRBD1 as a possible D gene (6 bases). V gave up 5 bases and J gave up 10 bases, with 11 bases separating them. Per germline, CDR1 SNHLY and CDR2 FYNNEI. The CDR3 consists of 11 residues. The CDR3 spells CASSYTGSYTF. CDR3 bases: TGTGCCAGCAGTTATACAGGGTCCTACACCTTC. The variable domain in full, with the rest retrieved from reference TRBV2 and TRBJ1-2, is EPEVTQTPSHQVTQMGQEVILRCVPISNHLYFYWYRQILGQKVEFLVSFYNNEISEKSEIFDDQFSVERPDGSNFTLKIRSTKLEDSAMYFCASSYTGSYTFGSGTRLTVV.

The V gene is TRBV19, the J gene TRBJ1-1; 8 bases fit TRBD1. CDR3 length: 15 residues. The trim removed 6 bases at V and 1 base at J, leaving 7 bases unmatched. The germline CDR1 and CDR2 sequences are LNHDA and SQIVND (reference sequence). The CDR3 spells CASSHIDRGNTEAFF. CDR3 coding DNA: TGTGCCAGTAGCCATATTGACAGGGGGAACACTGAAGCTTTCTTT.

The rearrangement links TRBV5-5 to TRBJ2-2; D perhaps matches TRBD1 (6 bases). Germline V gene lookup returns CDR1 SGHKS and CDR2 YYEKEE (reference sequence). The CDR3 has 14 amino acids. Trimming stripped 3 bases from V and 6 bases from J, with 12 bases between. The CDR3 sequence: CASSSYRGSGELFF. The CDR3 bases are TGTGCCAGCAGCTCCTATAGGGGGTCCGGGGAGCTGTTTTTT.

Note on this clone: Different DNA sequences within this sample yield the same CDR3. This sequence joins TRBV30 and TRBJ1-5, with 7 nucleotides matching TRBD1. Trimming took 1 base from V and 1 from J; bases not matched to a gene: 1. The germline V gene has CDR1 GTSNPN and CDR2 SVGIG (reference sequence). The CDR3 runs to 14 residues. The chain's CDR3 is CAWSGGQSNQPQHF. In DNA, the CDR3 is TGTGCCTGGAGTGGGGGACAGAGCAATCAGCCCCAGCATTTT.

With respect to this clone: Compared with germline, one end of the junction differs, possibly owing to a read error. This rearrangement joins TRBV7-8 to TRBJ2-1, with a weak D call TRBD1 (6 bases). Germline-derived CDR1 and CDR2 are SGHVS and FQNEAQ. The CDR3 consists of 15 residues. This CDR3 is CASSLSGQPYNGQFF. The CDR3 DNA reads TGTGCCAGCAGCTTGAGCGGACAGCCCTACAATGGGCAGTTCTTC.

CDR3 DNA sequence: TGTGCCAGCAGCTTGGTCCTAAACACCGGGGAGCTGTTTTTT. Its translation is CASSLVLNTGELFF. V usage is TRBV5-6 and J usage is TRBJ2-2, with D uncertain. Germline values: CDR1 SGHDT, CDR2 YYEEEE. V lost 0 bases to trimming and J lost 2 bases, with 5 bases between them. CDR3 size: 14 residues.

This rearrangement joins TRBV16 to TRBJ1-2; D uncertain. With 2 bases removed from V and 4 bases from J, the gap between germline ends came to 14 bases. Germline loops: CDR1 KGHSY, CDR2 FQNENV. The CDR3 has 15 residues. The CDR3 spells CASSQGGRPVYGYTF. CDR3 nucleotide sequence: TGTGCCAGCAGCCAAGGAGGACGCCCCGTCTATGGCTACACCTTC.

The chain has TRBV28 and TRBJ1-1; 9 bases are shared with TRBD1. Germline-derived CDR1 and CDR2 are MDHEN and SYDVKM. With V trimmed by 8 bases and J by 3 bases, 4 bases remained unmatched. The CDR3 sequence is 13 residues long. The CDR3 loop is CASQRDRDTEAFF. The CDR3 DNA reads as TGTGCCAGCCAACGGGACAGGGACACTGAAGCTTTCTTT.

This chain uses TRBV2 with TRBJ2-5; 7 bases line up with TRBD2. Per germline, CDR1 SNHLY and CDR2 FYNNEI. V gave up 2 bases and J gave up 7 bases; unmatched junction bases: 4. The CDR3 spans 13 residues. CDR3 protein: CASSENGGGTQYF. The DNA of the CDR3 is TGTGCCAGCAGTGAAAACGGCGGGGGGACCCAGTACTTC.

This chain links TRBV6-5 with TRBJ1-3; unclear D gene. V gave up 2 bases and J gave up 0 bases, with 5 bases separating them. The germline V gene has CDR1 MNHEY and CDR2 SVGAGI. The CDR3 runs to 14 residues. In nucleotides, the CDR3 is TGTGCCAGCAGTTACAGGAGCTCTGGAAACACCATATATTTT. Encoded protein: CASSYRSSGNTIYF.